The 14 T cell receptor beta chains presented below share a single source sample, sequenced in a study of identical twins listed by TCRdb under 2016. Library construction relied on 5' RACE. The sequencer was an Illumina HiSeq 2000. TCRdb reanalyzed the raw reads on its own, using fastp at Q25 for trimming and MiXCR for clone calling, and kept in-frame beta chains. One record per CDR3 amino acid sequence lists the most common genes and DNA. The sample has 250,000 to 300,000 distinct CDR3 sequences on record, roughly 9.8% of them singletons. The top ten hold under 7.5% of the sample. The same data also went into a second study, on yellow fever vaccine responses in identical twins.

Material: CD8+ T cells sorted from blood. These receptors were collected from a woman under 30 in good health.

The chain uses TRBV12-3 or TRBV12-4 and TRBJ2-1; D not resolved. CDR3 length: 19 amino acids. V was trimmed by 0 bases and J by 4 bases, leaving 22 bases between them. The CDR3 sequence is CASSLAGAAGPDPYNEQFF. The CDR3 DNA reads as TGTGCCAGCAGTTTAGCGGGTGCGGCCGGACCCGACCCTTACAATGAGCAGTTCTTC.

This clonotype was observed at least ten times. The chain carries TRBV19 and TRBJ1-1; 7 bases are shared with TRBD1. J gave up 0 bases and V 3 bases, and 7 bases lay outside the gene matches. Germline lookup yields CDR1 LNHDA and CDR2 SQIVND (reference sequence). The CDR3 extends over 16 amino acids. The CDR3 region is CASSIDRETMNTEAFF. The CDR3, as DNA: TGTGCCAGTAGTATTGACAGGGAGACTATGAACACTGAAGCTTTCTTT.

There are a few counts of this clonotype. The CDR3 sequence: CASSIGGTNEKLFF. Here the CDR3 DNA reads TGTGCCAGTAGTATTGGAGGAACTAATGAAAAACTGTTTTTT. The rearrangement links TRBV19 to TRBJ1-4; no clear D gene. The germline V and J ends were trimmed by 3 bases and 1 base, with 6 bases remaining between them. This CDR3 is built from 14 residues. The germline gives CDR1 LNHDA, CDR2 SQIVND (reference sequence).

The chain joins TRBV6-2 or TRBV6-3 to TRBJ2-1; 7 bases line up with TRBD2. The CDR3 loop spans 17 amino acids. V dropped 4 bases and J dropped 2; count of bases not matched to a gene: 11. CDR1 is MNHEY, CDR2 SVGEGT, per germline. CDR3 amino acids: CASSSPSASGPYNEQFF. The CDR3 region has the DNA TGTGCCAGCAGTTCGCCGTCGGCTAGCGGACCCTACAATGAGCAGTTCTTC.

This clonotype has a handful of counts. The chain combines TRBV6-2 or TRBV6-3 with TRBJ1-4; D remains unclear. CDR3 size: 16 residues. The V end lost 0 bases, the J end lost 8 bases, and 16 bases lay between the germline ends. Germline V gene data show CDR1 as MNHEY and CDR2 as SVGEGT. CDR3 in DNA: TGTGCCAGCAGTTACTCGACGCTTCGAGGTGCGGAAAAACTGTTTTTT. Its protein is CASSYSTLRGAEKLFF.

Points on this clonotype: This may arise from a read error, as a much more abundant clone is one base away. This chain links TRBV11-1 with TRBJ2-1, with 7 bases matching TRBD1. The V gene's germline CDR1 is SGHAT and CDR2 FQDESV (reference sequence). The CDR3 sequence is 18 residues long. After removal of 0 bases from V and 9 bases from J, the junction contained 17 bases not matched to a gene. The CDR3 region has the DNA TGTGCCAGCAGCTTAGCGGGTCAACAGGGGAAATTAGAGATTGAGCAGTTCTTC. This codes for CASSLAGQQGKLEIEQFF.

This clonotype was observed many times. CDR3 sequence reads: CASSEWVSGNTIYF. CDR3 nucleotides: TGCGCCAGCAGTGAGTGGGTCTCTGGAAACACCATATATTTT. The chain recombines TRBV10-2 with TRBJ1-3, with D hard to call. The CDR3 extends over 14 amino acids. V dropped 1 base and J dropped 0 bases, with 4 bases sitting between them. Germline values: CDR1 WSHSY, CDR2 SAAADI.

The sample holds many counts of this clonotype. This sequence joins TRBV12-3 or TRBV12-4 and TRBJ1-2; D is undetermined. V lost 7 bases to trimming and J lost 0 bases, with 12 bases between them. This CDR3 contains 14 residues. The CDR3 protein is CASTATGSNYGYTF. The CDR3 DNA sequence: TGTGCCAGCACCGCAACCGGATCTAACTATGGCTACACCTTC.

This clonotype was counted at least ten times. The gene calls are TRBV29-1 and TRBJ2-3, with 10 bases matching TRBD2. Germline values: CDR1 SQVTM, CDR2 ANQGSEA. CDR3 length equals 13 residues. V was pared by 5 bases and J by 2 bases, with 1 base of the junction left unmatched. For the CDR3, the DNA is TGCAGCGTTCTAGCGGGAGACACAGATACGCAGTATTTT. It encodes CSVLAGDTDTQYF.

This clonotype was detected many times. The gene calls are TRBV15 and TRBJ2-7; D may be TRBD1 (5 bases). The CDR3 covers 15 residues. V dropped 5 bases and J dropped 1 base, with 15 bases sitting between them. Germline V gene lookup returns CDR1 LNHNV and CDR2 YYDKDF (reference sequence). In DNA form, the CDR3 reads TGTGCCACCAGCGAACCCTCGGCAGGGTCCTACGAGCAGTACTTC. The encoded protein is CATSEPSAGSYEQYF.

This clonotype has more than one count but fewer than ten. The chain combines TRBV6-5 with TRBJ2-1; TRBD1 matches 9 bases. Per the germline V gene, CDR1 is MNHEY and CDR2 is SVGAGI. V shed 6 bases and J 6 bases; nucleotides not matched to a gene: 0. The CDR3 has 12 amino acids. The CDR3 spells CASRTGGNEQFF. In DNA form, the CDR3 reads TGTGCCAGCAGGACAGGGGGCAATGAGCAGTTCTTC.

Ten or more counts support this clonotype. This chain connects TRBV15 to TRBJ2-3; D possibly corresponds to TRBD2 (7 bases). Per germline, CDR1 LNHNV and CDR2 YYDKDF (reference sequence). V lost 2 bases and J 8 bases, leaving 11 bases between the germline ends. There are 13 residues in the CDR3. In DNA, the CDR3 is TGTGCCACCAGCAGAAACAGGGAGGGTACGCAGTATTTT. Translating gives CATSRNREGTQYF. Complete variable domain (other parts from reference TRBV15 and TRBJ2-3): DAMVIQNPRYQVTQFGKPVTLSCSQTLNHNVMYWYQQKSSQAPKLLFHYYDKDFNNEADTPDNFQSRRPNTSFCFLDIRSPGLGDTAMYLCATSRNREGTQYFGPGTRLTVL.

The chain carries TRBV6-1 and TRBJ2-5; TRBD2 agrees at 14 bases. V lost 7 bases, J lost 5 bases, and 9 bases stayed unmatched. Germline V gene data show CDR1 as MNHNS and CDR2 as SASEGT. The CDR3 contains 16 residues. CDR3 region: CASTPTSGRAWETQYF. Written as DNA, the CDR3 is TGTGCCAGCACCCCGACTAGCGGGAGGGCCTGGGAGACCCAGTACTTC.

The chain employs TRBV7-9 and TRBJ2-7; D is perhaps TRBD2 (6 bases). The CDR3 is made up of 17 amino acids. CDR1 SEHNR and CDR2 FQNEAQ come from the germline V gene (reference sequence). The V end was cut by 5 bases, the J end by 4 bases, with 24 bases between. This CDR3 reads CASSGGVREGIGYEQYF. CDR3 sequence (DNA): TGTGCCAGCAGCGGAGGGGTCAGGGAAGGTATCGGGTACGAGCAGTACTTC.